This T cell receptor beta chain was sequenced for a study of OX40 agonist ivuxolimab in advanced cancers. The CDR3 is 14 residues long. V was pared by 6 bases and J by 7 bases, with 8 bases of the junction left unmatched. Germline values: CDR1 SEHNR, CDR2 FQNEAQ (reference sequence). TCRdb keeps only in-frame clones here, not all; method: immunoSEQ multiplex PCR. The repertoire holds roughly 35,000 clones, with roughly 82% as singletons. The genes are TRBV7-9 and TRBJ1-4; the match to TRBD1 covers 7 bases. Sequencing was performed on CD4+ or CD8+ T cells sorted from blood, taken in a trial of the OX40 agonist ivuxolimab. The TCR originated in an adult with an advanced solid tumor such as melanoma, head and neck, liver or kidney cancer. The CDR3 DNA sequence: TGTGCCAGCAGTCTCAGGGGGGCGACTGAAAAACTGTTTTTT. This gives the protein CASSLRGATEKLFF.